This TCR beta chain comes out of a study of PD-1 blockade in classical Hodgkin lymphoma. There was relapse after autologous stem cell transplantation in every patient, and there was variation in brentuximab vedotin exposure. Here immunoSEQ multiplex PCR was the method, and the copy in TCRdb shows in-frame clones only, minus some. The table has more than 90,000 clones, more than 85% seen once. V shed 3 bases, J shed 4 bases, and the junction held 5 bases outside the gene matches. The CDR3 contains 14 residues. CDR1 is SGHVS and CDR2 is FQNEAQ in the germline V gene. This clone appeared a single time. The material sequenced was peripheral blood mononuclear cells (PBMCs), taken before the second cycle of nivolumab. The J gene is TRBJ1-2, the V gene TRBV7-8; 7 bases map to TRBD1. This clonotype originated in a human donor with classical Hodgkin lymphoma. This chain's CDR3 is CASSFGRDSYGYTF. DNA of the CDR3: TGTGCCAGCAGCTTCGGCCGGGACAGCTATGGCTACACCTTC.